This T cell receptor beta chain is drawn from a study of monozygotic twins with cystic fibrosis (dated by TCRdb to about 2021). For the study in its entirety: Barcoded libraries were made from 2.5 to 3 micrograms of fragmented DNA using about 16 PCR cycles. The study compared TCR beta repertoires within and between 16 monozygotic twin pairs with cystic fibrosis to assess genetic influence on V and J gene usage. The cohort included ten female and six male twin pairs, mostly children and adolescents, aged about 2.0 to 36.4 years with a median of 9.1 years. On the day blood was drawn, the twins' weight-for-height and FEVPerc (FEV1 disease centile) were ranked against those of the 800 to 1,100 cohort participants. Data for three of the twin pairs had previously been reported in another context.

Following the manufacturer's instructions, TCR beta CDR3 regions were amplified by multiplex PCR with the immunoSEQ immune profiling system. An Illumina NextSeq system was used for sequencing. In the authors' own workflow: The immunoSEQ Analyzer platform handled processing of the sequence data, and clonality was calculated by taking the square root of Simpson's index of productive rearrangements. Similarity in V and J usage was quantified by Jensen-Shannon distance, and CDR3 generation probabilities were calculated with OLGA. Shared CDR3 sequences were searched in the immuneACCESS database (August 2020) and in VDJdb (December 2020). This immuneACCESS table, as held by TCRdb, lists in-frame sequences with V and J called but not all clones. Of the missing ones, under half trace to an unresolved V gene in checked studies; the others have no known cause. That table supplies the V and J calls and clone size; D and trimming were determined from the DNA. The sample table contains about 39,000 clones; only one count was recorded for around nine tenths of them. The ten largest clones represent about 0.2% of the sample.

The twin pairs came from the European Cystic Fibrosis Twin and Sibling Study Cohort, a cohort that recruited patients from 158 CF clinics across 14 European countries. Zygosity and CFTR genotype were verified in-house, and zygosity was tested by multiplex PCR of nine short tandem repeat loci. Peripheral blood was sampled from each twin, and clinical parameters were recorded on the day of blood sampling. Genomic DNA was isolated from peripheral blood cells with phenol/chloroform and kept in TE buffer at 4 degrees C. A note on this clone: What antigen it recognizes has not been identified. No much larger clone is present one base from it, and per-base qualities are unavailable.

The paper as a whole reports these results and caveats: Only a small cohort was studied, and no association of shared CDR3 numbers with age, concordance or disease severity was found. Simpson clonality was found to be generally low (median roughly 0.009), suggesting a naive-dominated repertoire, although higher clonality was observed in the most severely affected patients. Sharing of nucleotide-identical clonotypes was significantly greater within monozygotic CF twin pairs than between unrelated CF individuals (P = 0.000026, Mann-Whitney). The greatest similarity to the co-twin was observed for V gene usage in 13 of 16 pairs and for J usage in 8 of 16 pairs, which suggested genetic constraints.

Based on the germline V gene, the CDR1 and CDR2 sequences are SGDLS and YYNGEE. Including cysteine and phenylalanine, the CDR3 has 15 amino acids. Kept here is only the CDR3 DNA, which spans 45 bases and is read in frame from base 1. Ends trimmed: V by 6 bases, J by 0 bases; bases unmatched to a gene: 6. This sequence originates from a boy aged 2-15 years with cystic fibrosis. The chain is made from TRBV9 and TRBJ1-3; a stretch of 7 junction bases matches TRBD1. Sequencing was done on a sample of blood. This receptor carries the CDR3 CASTSQGFSGNTIYF. The DNA sequence is given as TGTGCCAGCACCTCACAGGGGTTCTCTGGAAACACCATATATTTT.